A selection of T cell receptor beta chains follows, all from one sample in a study of early T cells in non-severe SARS-CoV-2 infection. TCRdb re-analysed the 5' RACE reads in MiXCR, keeping a single row per CDR3 protein. The sample consists of some 56,000 distinct CDR3 sequences, approximately 16% of them appearing once. Source: whole blood, taken at baseline. The receptor source for this set is an adult who was a healthcare worker with PCR-confirmed SARS-CoV-2 infection or an uninfected control (not recorded which). CDR3s include the opening cysteine and the closing phenylalanine or tryptophan. The D gene is left open where the match is weak. For some rows the clone size is stated as once, few or many, or as a class when expanded; others skip it.

TRBV10-3	15	TRBD2	TRBJ2-1	few	TGTGCCATCAGTAATGCTGATAGCGGGGGAAATGAGCAGTTCTTC	CAISNADSGGNEQFF
TRBV7-8	14	NA	TRBJ2-3	NA	TGTGCCAGCAGCCGGGAGACTAGCACAGATACGCAGTATTTT	CASSRETSTDTQYF
TRBV3-1	16	NA	TRBJ2-1	many	TGTGCCAGCAGCCAAGATCCCGACATTAGCCGTAATGAGCAGTTCTTC	CASSQDPDISRNEQFF
TRBV24-1	14	TRBD2	TRBJ2-3	few	TGTGCCACCAAGCGTAGCGGGCGAATAGATACGCAGTATTTT	CATKRSGRIDTQYF
TRBV13	14	TRBD1	TRBJ2-5	many	TGTGCCAGCAGCCTCCGGGACAGGGGACAGACCCAGTACTTC	CASSLRDRGQTQYF
TRBV7-2	14	NA	TRBJ2-2	few	TGTGCCAGCAGCTCCCACCGGGGCACCGGGGAGCTGTTTTTT	CASSSHRGTGELFF
TRBV4-2	16	NA	TRBJ1-2	few	TGTGCCAGCAGCCAAGTCGGAACGGGGGAGAACTATGGCTACACCTTC	CASSQVGTGENYGYTF
TRBV28	13	NA	TRBJ2-7	many	TGTGCCAGCAGTGGGGGACTGAACTACGAGCAGTACTTC	CASSGGLNYEQYF
TRBV7-3	13	NA	TRBJ2-3	few	TGTGCCAGCAGCTCTCAGAGCACAGATACGCAGTATTTT	CASSSQSTDTQYF
TRBV19	17	NA	TRBJ1-1	few	TGTGCCAGTAGTATAGATTTACAGGGACCAGGCTACACTGAAGCTTTCTTT	CASSIDLQGPGYTEAFF
TRBV7-6	12	NA	TRBJ2-7	NA	TGTGTCAGCAGCTCGAACACCTACGAGCAGTACTTC	CVSSSNTYEQYF
TRBV20-1	13	NA	TRBJ2-7	medium-sized	TGCAGTGCTCTTACAGGGCAGGGATACGAGCAGTACTTC	CSALTGQGYEQYF
TRBV6-5	13	NA	TRBJ1-2	NA	TGTGCCAGCCATCCCCGTATTTCCTATGGCTACACCTTC	CASHPRISYGYTF
TRBV6-1	14	NA	TRBJ2-6	many	TGTGCCAGCAGTGACAGGTGGAGGGCCAACGTCCTGACTTTC	CASSDRWRANVLTF
TRBV12-3/TRBV12-4	15	NA	TRBJ1-6	few	TGTGCCAGCACCGAAGGGATCTTCGCGGATTCACCCCTCCACTTT	CASTEGIFADSPLHF
TRBV7-9	14	NA	TRBJ2-1	many	TGTGCCAGCAGCTTTGGCAGCTCCTACAATGAGCAGTTCTTC	CASSFGSSYNEQFF
TRBV28	17	TRBD1	TRBJ1-6	few	TGTGCCAGCAGTCCACTCACAGGGGTTAAGGAGAATTCACCCCTCCACTTT	CASSPLTGVKENSPLHF
TRBV27	18	NA	TRBJ2-7	NA	TGTGCCAGCAGTTTCCCATTACGCCCATTGGGGTCCCTGGACGAGCAGTACTTC	CASSFPLRPLGSLDEQYF
TRBV19	13	NA	TRBJ1-1	NA	TGTGCCAGTACCCTCCTAGGGGGAACTGAAGCTTTCTTT	CASTLLGGTEAFF
TRBV29-1	12	NA	TRBJ2-1	few	TGCAGCGGCAGAAGCGATAGCCATGAGCAGTTCTTC	CSGRSDSHEQFF
TRBV10-3	16	NA	TRBJ2-2	NA	TGTGCCACCCGGGGGCTGGACAGCTCGGGCACCGGGGAGCTGTTTTTT	CATRGLDSSGTGELFF
TRBV12-3/TRBV12-4	14	NA	TRBJ1-2	few	TGTGCCAGCAGGGGTGGACAGAGAAACTATGGCTACACCTTC	CASRGGQRNYGYTF
TRBV29-1	15	NA	TRBJ2-3	few	TGCAGCGTTGAAGATCGGGGGGCGCGACAAGATACGCAGTATTTT	CSVEDRGARQDTQYF
TRBV29-1	14	NA	TRBJ1-1	NA	TGCAGCGTCGACACCTTTGAGATCGGGACTGAAGCTTTCTTT	CSVDTFEIGTEAFF
TRBV27	16	TRBD1	TRBJ1-1	NA	TGTGCCAGCAGTTTAAAGCCTTACGTAGGGGACAGAGAAGCTTTCTTT	CASSLKPYVGDREAFF
TRBV4-1	13	TRBD1	TRBJ2-7	few	TGCGCCAGCAGCCACCAAGACAGGGACGAGCAGTACTTC	CASSHQDRDEQYF
TRBV28	15	TRBD2	TRBJ2-7	NA	TGTGCCAGCAGTTCAAGACTAGCGGGACCCTACGAGCAGTACTTC	CASSSRLAGPYEQYF
TRBV6-1	15	NA	TRBJ1-6	many	TGTGCCAGCAGCGAGGACCTGGGGGGGAGATCACCCCTCCACTTT	CASSEDLGGRSPLHF
TRBV12-3/TRBV12-4	16	TRBD1	TRBJ2-2	few	TGTGCCAGCAGAGACGACAGGGTGTATGGCACCGGGGAGCTGTTTTTT	CASRDDRVYGTGELFF
TRBV5-1	11	NA	TRBJ2-5	NA	TGCGCCAGCAAGTGGGAAGAGACCCAGTACTTC	CASKWEETQYF
TRBV4-1	15	NA	TRBJ1-2	few	TGCGCCAGCAGCCAAGTGGACACGAGGGGCTATGGCTACACCTTC	CASSQVDTRGYGYTF
TRBV7-3	15	NA	TRBJ2-2	many	TGTGCCAGCAGCTTAACCGTGGGTCGGACCGGGGAGCTGTTTTTT	CASSLTVGRTGELFF
TRBV14	17	TRBD2	TRBJ2-2	NA	TGTGCCAGCAGCCAAGTAGCGGGAGGCACGAACACCGGGGAGCTGTTTTTT	CASSQVAGGTNTGELFF
TRBV20-1	17	TRBD2	TRBJ2-3	few	TGCAGTGCTAGAGCCCTCATAGCGGGATTGGACACAGATACGCAGTATTTT	CSARALIAGLDTDTQYF
TRBV6-6	12	NA	TRBJ2-4	few	TGTGCCAGCAGTTCTAGTAGTAACATTCAGTACTTC	CASSSSSNIQYF
TRBV5-5	15	NA	TRBJ2-3	few	TGTGCCAGCAGCTTGTTCCCAACAAGCACAGATACGCAGTATTTT	CASSLFPTSTDTQYF
TRBV7-9	17	TRBD2	TRBJ2-7	few	TGTGCCAGCAGCTTATCGGGAGGGACTAGCGGGAATTACGAGCAGTACTTC	CASSLSGGTSGNYEQYF
TRBV28	14	NA	TRBJ1-5	many	TGTGCCAGCACCCCAGGGTTCAGTTATCAGCCCCAGCATTTT	CASTPGFSYQPQHF
TRBV20-1	12	NA	TRBJ2-7	NA	TGCAGTGCATGTAATACCGACTACGAGCAGTACTTC	CSACNTDYEQYF